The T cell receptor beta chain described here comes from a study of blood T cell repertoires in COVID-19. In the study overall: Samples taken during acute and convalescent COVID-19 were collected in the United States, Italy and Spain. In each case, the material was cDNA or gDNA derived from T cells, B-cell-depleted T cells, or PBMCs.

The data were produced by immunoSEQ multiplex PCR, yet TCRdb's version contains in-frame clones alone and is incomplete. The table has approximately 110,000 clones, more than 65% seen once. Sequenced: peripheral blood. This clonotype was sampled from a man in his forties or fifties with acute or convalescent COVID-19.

CDR3 sequence: CASSGGGLRTDTQYF. The DNA for the CDR3 is TGCGCCAGCAGTGGCGGGGGACTACGCACAGATACGCAGTATTTT. V is TRBV5-1 and J is TRBJ2-3, with 7 bases that match TRBD2. The germline gives CDR1 SGHRS, CDR2 YFSETQ. The CDR3 runs 15 residues. V was clipped by 5 bases and J by 1 base; unmatched bases: 7.